This is a list of T cell receptor beta chains from one sample in a study of shared clonotypes between healthy human individuals. This table comes from immunoSEQ multiplex PCR, and its TCRdb copy is limited to in-frame clones, with some not included. There are over a million clones in the sample; about 96% occur only once, and 0.95% to 1.5% lies in the top ten. Specimen: naive CD4+ T cells sorted from blood. Receptors originate from a young man in good health. CDR3s include the opening cysteine and the closing phenylalanine or tryptophan. A D gene is named only where the DNA matches it firmly. The size field is filled for only some rows; it gives once, few, many or a size class.

TRBV28,TRBD2,-,TRBJ2-1,TGTGCCAGCAGTCCTCTGACTAGCAAGAGCTCCTACAATGAGCAGTTCTTC,CASSPLTSKSSYNEQFF
TRBV5-4,-,-,TRBJ2-5,TGTGCCAGCAGCCCGGGACATCAAGAGACCCAGTACTTC,CASSPGHQETQYF
TRBV28,TRBD2,-,TRBJ2-3,TGTGCCAGCAGTTTGCCTCCCCTAGCGGGAGGGCCTCGGGGAGATACGCAGTATTTT,CASSLPPLAGGPRGDTQYF
TRBV10-2,-,-,TRBJ2-7,TGCGCCAGCAGTGGAAGGGGGGGGACTATGGGGTACGAGCAGTACTTC,CASSGRGGTMGYEQYF
TRBV27,-,-,TRBJ1-4,TGTGCCAGCAGGGGCGGCCTCGCAACTAATGAAAAACTGTTTTTT,CASRGGLATNEKLFF
TRBV29-1,-,-,TRBJ2-1,TGCAGCGTTGCGTACAATGAGCAGTTCTTC,CSVAYNEQFF
TRBV29-1,-,-,TRBJ2-7,TGCAGCGTTGAGGGACCCACGCCTGGGGAGCAGTACTTC,CSVEGPTPGEQYF
TRBV5-1,TRBD2,-,TRBJ2-1,TGCGCCAGCAGCGTAGCGGGAGTTCGCAATGAGCAGTTCTTC,CASSVAGVRNEQFF
TRBV28,-,-,TRBJ1-2,TGTGCCAGCAGTTCTTCCGGCCCGGTTTATGGCTACACCTTC,CASSSSGPVYGYTF
TRBV30,-,-,TRBJ1-5,TGTGCCTGGAGTGTAGGGGGTGCGCAGCCCCAGCATTTT,CAWSVGGAQPQHF
TRBV19,-,-,TRBJ1-4,TGTGCCAGTAGTCCGACAGTAACTAATGAAAAACTGTTTTTT,CASSPTVTNEKLFF
TRBV28,TRBD1,-,TRBJ1-5,TGTGCCGTACGTCAGACAGGGGGACTAGGCAATCAGCCCCAGCATTTT,CAVRQTGGLGNQPQHF
TRBV5-4,TRBD1,-,TRBJ2-7,TGTGCCAGCAGCTCTACAGGGGTGGACGAGCAGTACTTC,CASSSTGVDEQYF
TRBV15,-,-,TRBJ1-2,TGTGCCACCAGCAGTCCACTCGGGGCAGGTGAGATGGCTGGCTACACCTTC,CATSSPLGAGEMAGYTF
TRBV2,-,-,TRBJ2-6,TGTGCCTCCTCGGCGGGGTTCGGAGTGTCTGGGGCCAACGTCCTGACTTTC,CASSAGFGVSGANVLTF
TRBV18,TRBD2,-,TRBJ2-1,TGTGCCAGCTCACCAATTTCGGGGTCTACCCGACTGACTAGCGGGAGTAACTATGAGCAGTTCTTC,CASSPISGSTRLTSGSNYEQFF
TRBV5-1,-,-,TRBJ2-5,TGCGCCAGCAGCTCTCTCGGGACCTACCAAGAGACCCAGTACTTC,CASSSLGTYQETQYF
TRBV5-1,-,-,TRBJ2-3,TGCGCCAGCAGCTTGGTGCGGGTGCCTTCAGATACGCAGTATTTT,CASSLVRVPSDTQYF
TRBV29-1,-,-,TRBJ2-1,TGCAGCGTAGGGACTCGGAAACAAAACAATGAGCAGTTCTTC,CSVGTRKQNNEQFF
TRBV4-3,TRBD2,-,TRBJ2-3,TGCGCCAGCAGCCACACTAGCGGGAGCACAGATACGCAGTATTTT,CASSHTSGSTDTQYF
TRBV19,-,once,TRBJ1-2,TGTGCCGGCACAAGCGGGGGAAATGATGGCTACACCTTC,CAGTSGGNDGYTF
TRBV15,-,-,TRBJ2-1,TGTGCCACCAGCAAACAGGATGGATTGAATGAGCAGTTCTTC,CATSKQDGLNEQFF
TRBV19,-,-,TRBJ2-6,TGTGCCAGTAGTATCTCAGGCTCTGGGGCCAACGTCCTGACTTTC,CASSISGSGANVLTF
TRBV4-1,-,-,TRBJ2-7,TGCGCCAGCAGCCAGTGGGGGGACAGCTCCAGCTACGAGCAGTACTTC,CASSQWGDSSSYEQYF
TRBV5-1,-,once,TRBJ2-7,TGCGCCAGCAGTGGTATCCCGGCAGCGAACTACGAGCAGTACTTC,CASSGIPAANYEQYF
TRBV7-8,-,-,TRBJ2-7,TGTGCCAGCAGCTTAGCTCCCCTAAGGCGGAGCTCCTACGAGCAGTACTTC,CASSLAPLRRSSYEQYF
TRBV9,-,once,TRBJ2-6,TGTGCCAGCAGCGAGCCGACGGGGCGAAGCTCTGGGGCCAACGTCCTGACTTTC,CASSEPTGRSSGANVLTF
TRBV27,TRBD2,-,TRBJ2-5,TGTGCCAGCAAGCTCCTGGGACTAGAGGGGCAAGAGACCCAGTACTTC,CASKLLGLEGQETQYF
TRBV9,-,-,TRBJ2-5,TGTGCCAGCAGCGTTGGTGCAGCGCGATGGGGAGAGACCCAGTACTTC,CASSVGAARWGETQYF
TRBV11-2,-,-,TRBJ2-7,TGTGCCAGCAGCTTAGGAACTGTTAGCTCCTACGAGCAGTACTTC,CASSLGTVSSYEQYF
TRBV10-3,-,-,TRBJ2-7,TGTGCCATCAGTCCCTTGTCTAACTACGAGCAGTACTTC,CAISPLSNYEQYF
TRBV7-9,-,-,TRBJ2-2,TGTGCCAGCAGCTTGGCCGGGACGGTGAACGGGGACCCCGGGGAGCTGTTTTTT,CASSLAGTVNGDPGELFF
TRBV30,-,-,TRBJ1-1,TGTGCCTGGACCGGTAGGGACACTTACACTGAAGCTTTCTTT,CAWTGRDTYTEAFF
TRBV18,-,-,TRBJ2-1,TGTGCCAGCTCACCACCGGGAGGGGGCTCCTACAATGAGCAGTTCTTC,CASSPPGGGSYNEQFF
TRBV11-2,-,-,TRBJ1-5,TGTGCCAGCAGCTTACGCAATCAGCCCCAGCATTTT,CASSLRNQPQHF
TRBV5-4,-,-,TRBJ2-1,TGTGCCAGCAGCTTTTCCGGCTCCTACAATGAGCAGTTCTTC,CASSFSGSYNEQFF
TRBV6-5,TRBD2,-,TRBJ2-3,TGTGCCAGCAGTTACGGGACTAGCCTTGTCACAGATACGCAGTATTTT,CASSYGTSLVTDTQYF
TRBV5-5,-,-,TRBJ2-3,TGTGCCAGCAGCAGGGGGACCGGCACAGATACGCAGTATTTT,CASSRGTGTDTQYF
TRBV15,-,-,TRBJ2-1,TGTGCCACCAGCCCTTGGGGGCGGTGGGGGACCTACAATGAGCAGTTCTTC,CATSPWGRWGTYNEQFF
TRBV5-1,TRBD2,-,TRBJ2-5,TGCGCCAGCAGCTTGGGAGAGCTAGCGGGACAAGAGACCCAGTACTTC,CASSLGELAGQETQYF
TRBV14,-,-,TRBJ1-2,TGTGCCAGCAGCCAAGGACTCGGGACTGTCAAGGTCTCCGAAGGGTATGGCTACACCTTC,CASSQGLGTVKVSEGYGYTF
TRBV7-2,-,-,TRBJ2-7,TGTGCCAGCAGCTTAGCTGTGGAGAGCTCCTACGAGCAGTACTTC,CASSLAVESSYEQYF
TRBV7-9,-,-,TRBJ2-1,TGTGCCAGCAGCTTGCACAGGGATAATGAGCAGTTCTTC,CASSLHRDNEQFF
TRBV5-4,-,-,TRBJ2-1,TGTGCCAGCAGCCGTACCCGTGGGAATGAGCAGTTCTTC,CASSRTRGNEQFF